This T cell receptor (beta chain) is drawn from a study of control samples from healthy donors and cancer patients. The CDR3 is made up of 13 amino acids. Germline V gene lookup returns CDR1 SGHDN and CDR2 FVKESK. V was clipped by 2 bases and J by 9 bases, with 13 bases between them. TCRdb keeps only in-frame clones here, not all; method: immunoSEQ multiplex PCR. The sample has some 140,000 clones; 88% are singletons. The specimen was blood. The TCR originated in a woman aged 25 to 39 in good health. The chain has TRBV14 and TRBJ2-5; D is tentatively TRBD1 or TRBD2 (6 bases each). In DNA, the CDR3 is TGTGCCAGCAGCCAAACCCAAAGGGGGGCCCAGTACTTC. Protein: CASSQTQRGAQYF.